This T cell receptor beta chain was sequenced during a study of blood T cells in healthy people across ages. Broader study findings: Across the age range, TCR beta diversity per million T cells fell in a roughly linear way. Diversity of TCR beta correlated strongly with naive T cell percentage. Naive CD4+ cells and diversity were both higher in long-lived donors than in aged donors.

The CDR3 is made up of 12 amino acids. Germline V lookup: CDR1 DFQATT, CDR2 SNEGSKA (reference sequence). Sample-barcoded 5' priming and a J-beta primer mix drove a second PCR of 7 to 11 cycles. Per-sample output comprised a minimum of 3 million paired-end reads containing CDR3. TCRdb re-called the 5' RACE reads through MiXCR, storing one row per CDR3 protein. The sample lists 800,000 or so distinct CDR3 sequences, less than 60% occurring once. This clonotype was detected a few times. Its antigen is unidentified. The sequenced sample consisted of blood. This chain links TRBV20-1 with TRBJ2-5; TRBD2 aligns across 8 bases. This TCR was sampled from a man at least 80 years old in good health. CDR3 sequence (DNA): TGCAGCGGGGGGGTAGGCGAAGAGACCCAGTACTTC. The encoded protein is CSGGVGEETQYF.